The clone carrying this T cell receptor (beta chain) was detected a few times. Its antigen is not identified. As for time point: patch test 1, 2 weeks after DPC sensitization. The treatment: therapeutic diphenylcyclopropenone sensitization with weekly scalp DPC. Germline values: CDR1 SGDLS, CDR2 YYNGEE. The length of the CDR3 is 14 residues. Trimming took off 0 bases at V and 7 bases at J, with 11 bases between the two ends. This specimen belongs to a study of human T cells and chemical hapten exposure. Overall study results and limits: Among expanded TCRs, significantly more large CDR3 similarity clusters formed than among controls.

Each CDR3 protein gets one entry after TCRdb re-called the RACE reads with MiXCR. In the table there are some 380,000 distinct CDR3 sequences, 4.8% of which are singletons. The source material was whole blood, sampled in connection with sensitization to the hapten diphenylcyclopropenone (DPC). The receptor was derived from a woman in her 50s with alopecia areata. Some clones in this sample may be carry-over from other donors' samples. The rearrangement links TRBV9 to TRBJ2-1; tentatively, D is TRBD2 (6 bases). CDR3 amino acids: CASSVAGVTNEQFF. The CDR3 DNA is TGTGCCAGCAGCGTAGCGGGAGTAACGAATGAGCAGTTCTTC.